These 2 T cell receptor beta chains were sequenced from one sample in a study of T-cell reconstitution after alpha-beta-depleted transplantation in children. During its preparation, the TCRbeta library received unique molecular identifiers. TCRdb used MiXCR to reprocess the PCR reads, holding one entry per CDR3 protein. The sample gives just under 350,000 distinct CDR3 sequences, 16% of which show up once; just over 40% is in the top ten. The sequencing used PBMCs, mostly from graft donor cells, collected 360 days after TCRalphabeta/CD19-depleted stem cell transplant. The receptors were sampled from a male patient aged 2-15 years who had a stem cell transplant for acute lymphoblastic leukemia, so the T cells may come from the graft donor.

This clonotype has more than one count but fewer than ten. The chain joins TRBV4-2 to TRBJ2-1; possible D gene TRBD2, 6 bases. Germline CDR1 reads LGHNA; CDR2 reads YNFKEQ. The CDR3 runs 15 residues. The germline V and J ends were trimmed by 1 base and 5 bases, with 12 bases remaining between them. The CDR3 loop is CASSQVREDDNEQFF. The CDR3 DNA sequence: TGTGCCAGCAGCCAAGTGAGGGAGGATGACAATGAGCAGTTCTTC.

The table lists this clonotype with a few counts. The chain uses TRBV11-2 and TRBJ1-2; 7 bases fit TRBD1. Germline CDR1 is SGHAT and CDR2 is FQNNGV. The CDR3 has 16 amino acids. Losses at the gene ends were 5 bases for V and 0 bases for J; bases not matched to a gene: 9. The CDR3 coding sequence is TGTGCCAGCAGCACGCGGACAGGTTATGCTAACTATGGCTACACCTTC. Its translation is CASSTRTGYANYGYTF.